This passage covers 8 T cell receptor beta chains from one sample sequenced in a study of T cell repertoires in cytomegalovirus infection. No antigens are known for them. A single record per CDR3 protein comes from TCRdb applying MiXCR to the reads. The top ten clones hold about 48% of a sample with approximately 600,000 distinct CDR3 sequences, 40% of them seen once. The sample in question was cultured PBMCs, obtained from culture after CMV antigen stimulation. These receptors all stem from a human donor in good health (CMV status not recorded). Some clones in this sample may be carry-over from other donors' samples.

This clonotype has more than one count but fewer than ten. The chain carries TRBV6-2 or TRBV6-3 and TRBJ2-1; no clear D. Deletions cut 5 bases from V and 11 bases from J, with 16 bases between. The CDR3 is 13 residues long. Germline CDR1 reads MNHEY; CDR2 reads SVGEGT. In DNA form, the CDR3 reads TGTGCCAGCAGTACACCCTTAGGCTTGCAGCAGTTCTTC. Protein sequence: CASSTPLGLQQFF.

This clonotype showed up many times. The rearrangement links TRBV7-8 to TRBJ2-3, with D hard to call. Between the trimmed V and J ends, which lost 5 bases and 0 bases, there was a span of 9 bases. CDR3 size: 14 residues. The germline CDR1 and CDR2 sequences are SGHVS and FQNEAQ. CDR3 protein: CASSPLGSTDTQYF. As DNA, the CDR3 is TGTGCCAGCAGCCCGCTGGGCAGCACAGATACGCAGTATTTT.

This chain links TRBV12-3 or TRBV12-4 with TRBJ1-2; D is unresolved. The V end lost 6 bases, the J end lost 4 bases, and 9 bases lay between the germline ends. The CDR3 is 12 amino acids. Here the CDR3 reads CASRLRPYGYTF. The CDR3 DNA reads TGTGCCAGCAGACTTCGTCCCTATGGCTACACCTTC.

The chain recombines TRBV6-6 with TRBJ2-7, with 9 bases aligning to TRBD1. The V gene end was trimmed by 5 bases and the J gene end by 3 bases; junction bases not matched to a gene: 8. The CDR3 loop spans 15 amino acids. Per the germline V gene, CDR1 is MNHNY and CDR2 is SVGAGI (reference sequence). CDR3 DNA sequence: TGTGCCAGCAGTGTCCCCGGGACAGGGAACTACGAGCAGTACTTC. This translates into CASSVPGTGNYEQYF.

This chain links TRBV6-1 with TRBJ1-4; the match to TRBD1 covers 8 bases. Germline CDR1 and CDR2: MNHNS and SASEGT. The CDR3 length is 15 residues. After removal of 6 bases from V and 7 bases from J, the junction contained 10 bases not matched to a gene. The CDR3 DNA follows: TGTGCCAGCAGAAGCGTAGGACAGGGATCTGAAAAACTGTTTTTT. Translating it yields CASRSVGQGSEKLFF.

This chain uses TRBV5-6 with TRBJ2-7; possibly TRBD2 for D (7 bases). V lost 4 bases, J lost 6 bases, and 32 bases lay in between. The CDR3 length is 19 residues. Per the germline V gene, CDR1 is SGHDT and CDR2 is YYEEEE. The CDR3 here is CASSPLASGTHLREAEQYF. The CDR3 DNA reads TGTGCCAGCAGCCCTCTTGCTTCCGGGACACACCTCCGGGAGGCCGAGCAGTACTTC.

This clonotype occurred a few times. The chain combines TRBV2 with TRBJ2-5; no clear D gene. With 1 base removed from V and 5 bases from J, the gap between germline ends came to 8 bases. CDR1 is SNHLY and CDR2 is FYNNEI in the germline V gene. The CDR3 totals 13 residues. The CDR3 spells CASSEERPETQYF. The CDR3 coding sequence is TGTGCCAGCAGTGAAGAGAGGCCTGAGACCCAGTACTTC.

V and J are TRBV19 and TRBJ1-5; 8 bases match TRBD1. After removal of 9 bases from V and 9 bases from J, the junction contained 16 bases not matched to a gene. The CDR3 is 15 amino acids. Germline CDR1 LNHDA, CDR2 SQIVND (reference sequence). CDR3 amino acids: CASFKGQGVEGPQHF. CDR3 in DNA: TGTGCCAGCTTTAAAGGACAGGGTGTGGAGGGGCCCCAGCATTTT.